This T cell receptor beta chain was sequenced for a study of T cell responses to AZD1222 COVID-19 vaccine. Findings and caveats of the study: Females made up more of the donors, who were largely white British, and clonal diversity may have come out too low. Unmutated regions of variants are reportedly targeted by nearly half of spike-specific TCRs.

Using immunoSEQ multiplex PCR, the repertoire was profiled, and TCRdb retains in-frame clones only, with some absent. The sample has 85,000 to 130,000 clones; approximately 88% are singletons. Comment on this clone: Its specificity is not known.

Per germline, CDR1 SGDLS and CDR2 YYNGEE. This CDR3 contains 16 residues. V lost 3 bases and J 1 base, leaving 17 bases between the germline ends. This specimen consisted of peripheral blood, obtained on day 0 of AZD1222 vaccination. This receptor was obtained from an adult in good health. The rearrangement links TRBV9 to TRBJ2-7, with a weak D call TRBD2 (6 bases). The CDR3 region has the DNA TGTGCCAGCAGCGCGGCTAGCGACCTAACTTCCTACGAGCAGTACTTC. Translation gives CASSAASDLTSYEQYF.